This is a list of T cell receptor beta chains from one sample in a study of human T cells and chemical hapten exposure. In TCRdb, the RACE reads were re-called with MiXCR into one record per CDR3 protein. The table shows over 150,000 distinct CDR3 sequences, with about 27% occurring only once. The source material was whole blood, sampled in connection with sensitization to the hapten diphenylcyclopropenone (DPC). The receptors were sampled from a young woman with alopecia areata. Some clones in this sample may be carry-over from other donors' samples. Each CDR3 is given with its conserved first and last residue. The order of the fields is clone size, V gene, J gene, D gene, CDR3 DNA, CDR3 protein. The D gene is left open where the match is weak. Size is omitted from some rows. Given values are once, few, many or a class for expanded clones.

clone_size: many
v_call: TRBV7-6
j_call: TRBJ1-1
d_call: .
cdr3_nt: TGTGCCAGCAGCTTAGGGGCGGACAGTAACACTGAAGCTTTCTTT
cdr3_aa: CASSLGADSNTEAFF

clone_size: .
v_call: TRBV29-1
j_call: TRBJ2-7
d_call: .
cdr3_nt: TGCAGCGTTGGGTTGAGGGGACCAGCCTACGAGCAGTACTTC
cdr3_aa: CSVGLRGPAYEQYF

clone_size: .
v_call: TRBV4-3
j_call: TRBJ2-2
d_call: .
cdr3_nt: TGCGCCAGCAGCCATAAGACCCAACGGGACACCGGGGAGCTGTTTTTT
cdr3_aa: CASSHKTQRDTGELFF

clone_size: .
v_call: TRBV6-5
j_call: TRBJ2-1
d_call: .
cdr3_nt: TGTGCCAGCAGTTCATTGTCGTCTACCTACAATGAGCAGTTCTTC
cdr3_aa: CASSSLSSTYNEQFF

clone_size: few
v_call: TRBV4-1
j_call: TRBJ2-1
d_call: TRBD2
cdr3_nt: TGCGCCAGCAGCCCTAGCGGGCGTTACAATGAGCAGTTCTTC
cdr3_aa: CASSPSGRYNEQFF

clone_size: .
v_call: TRBV7-9
j_call: TRBJ2-2
d_call: .
cdr3_nt: TGTGCCAGCAGCCCCATCGGACTTCGGAACACCGGGGAGCTGTTTTTT
cdr3_aa: CASSPIGLRNTGELFF

clone_size: many
v_call: TRBV5-1
j_call: TRBJ1-5
d_call: .
cdr3_nt: TGCGCCAGCAGCTTTTCGGGCAATCAGCCCCAGCATTTT
cdr3_aa: CASSFSGNQPQHF

clone_size: .
v_call: TRBV20-1
j_call: TRBJ2-5
d_call: TRBD1
cdr3_nt: TGCAGTGCTAAACCGACAGGGAGTCAAGAGACCCAGTACTTC
cdr3_aa: CSAKPTGSQETQYF

clone_size: few
v_call: TRBV4-3
j_call: TRBJ1-2
d_call: TRBD1
cdr3_nt: TGTGCCAGCAGCCAATCCGAGAGGGGAGGACAGGGACCCTATGGCTACACCTTC
cdr3_aa: CASSQSERGGQGPYGYTF

clone_size: few
v_call: TRBV6-7
j_call: TRBJ2-2
d_call: TRBD2
cdr3_nt: TGTGCCAGCAGTTACTCGAGGCTAGCGGGGGGGCGGTCCACCGGGGAGCTGTTTTTT
cdr3_aa: CASSYSRLAGGRSTGELFF

clone_size: .
v_call: TRBV2
j_call: TRBJ2-7
d_call: TRBD2
cdr3_nt: TGTGCCAGCAGTGTTGGAGTAGCGGGAGCCCACGAGCAGTACTTC
cdr3_aa: CASSVGVAGAHEQYF

clone_size: .
v_call: TRBV25-1
j_call: TRBJ2-3
d_call: .
cdr3_nt: TGTGCCAGCGGGGCCTCGTCGGATACGCAGTATTTT
cdr3_aa: CASGASSDTQYF

clone_size: .
v_call: TRBV20-1
j_call: TRBJ2-1
d_call: .
cdr3_nt: TGCAGTGCGGGCCCTTTGGCCAATGAGCAGTTCTTC
cdr3_aa: CSAGPLANEQFF

clone_size: once
v_call: TRBV29-1
j_call: TRBJ1-1
d_call: .
cdr3_nt: TGCAGCGTTGACAGGCTGAACGCTGAAGCTTTCTTT
cdr3_aa: CSVDRLNAEAFF

clone_size: .
v_call: TRBV10-3
j_call: TRBJ2-5
d_call: TRBD1
cdr3_nt: TGTGCCATCAGCAGACAGGGACGTGAGGAGACCCAGTACTTC
cdr3_aa: CAISRQGREETQYF

clone_size: few
v_call: TRBV4-2
j_call: TRBJ2-1
d_call: .
cdr3_nt: TGTGCCAGCAGCCACCCCGGGGCGGATGGCAATGAGCAGTTCTTC
cdr3_aa: CASSHPGADGNEQFF

clone_size: .
v_call: TRBV29-1
j_call: TRBJ1-1
d_call: .
cdr3_nt: TGCAGCGTTGAAACCGGGGGCAGAGCTTTCTTT
cdr3_aa: CSVETGGRAFF

clone_size: .
v_call: TRBV20-1
j_call: TRBJ2-1
d_call: TRBD1
cdr3_nt: TGCAGTGCTAGGTTTGGAGGACAGGGATTCAGCAATGAGCAGTTCTTC
cdr3_aa: CSARFGGQGFSNEQFF

clone_size: .
v_call: TRBV7-2
j_call: TRBJ2-7
d_call: .
cdr3_nt: TGTGCCAGCAGCTTTGGGACGGGCCGAGAGCAGTACTTC
cdr3_aa: CASSFGTGREQYF

clone_size: few
v_call: TRBV20-1
j_call: TRBJ2-1
d_call: .
cdr3_nt: TGCAGTGCGAAAAACCACCGAAACAATGAGCAGTTCTTC
cdr3_aa: CSAKNHRNNEQFF

clone_size: few
v_call: TRBV24-1
j_call: TRBJ1-3
d_call: .
cdr3_nt: TGTGCCACCAGTGATTCCCACACACTCGGAAACACCATATATTTT
cdr3_aa: CATSDSHTLGNTIYF

clone_size: few
v_call: TRBV12-3/TRBV12-4
j_call: TRBJ2-1
d_call: TRBD2
cdr3_nt: TGTGCCAGCCGAGCGGGATTGGTTGGGAATGAGCAGTTCTTC
cdr3_aa: CASRAGLVGNEQFF

clone_size: .
v_call: TRBV6-2/TRBV6-3
j_call: TRBJ2-2
d_call: .
cdr3_nt: TGTGCCAGCAGTTACTCGGACCGGGGCCACACCGGGGAGCTGTTTTTT
cdr3_aa: CASSYSDRGHTGELFF

clone_size: .
v_call: TRBV27
j_call: TRBJ1-1
d_call: .
cdr3_nt: TGTGCCAGCAGCCGCTTTCTGAACACTGAAGCTTTCTTT
cdr3_aa: CASSRFLNTEAFF

clone_size: few
v_call: TRBV29-1
j_call: TRBJ1-1
d_call: .
cdr3_nt: TGCAGTGGGGGCCCTGAAGCTTTCTTT
cdr3_aa: CSGGPEAFF

clone_size: .
v_call: TRBV7-3
j_call: TRBJ2-4
d_call: .
cdr3_nt: TGTGCCAGCAGCTTAAATCACCCCCCCGGGGCCAAAAACATTCAGTACTTC
cdr3_aa: CASSLNHPPGAKNIQYF

clone_size: .
v_call: TRBV4-3
j_call: TRBJ2-1
d_call: TRBD2
cdr3_nt: TGCGCCAGCAGCCAAGATTGGACTAGCGGCTACAATGAGCAGTTCTTC
cdr3_aa: CASSQDWTSGYNEQFF

clone_size: .
v_call: TRBV20-1
j_call: TRBJ2-7
d_call: .
cdr3_nt: TGCAGTGCTAGGACTAGACCAGCCTACGAGCAGTACTTC
cdr3_aa: CSARTRPAYEQYF

clone_size: .
v_call: TRBV7-9
j_call: TRBJ1-5
d_call: .
cdr3_nt: TGTGCCAGCAGCTTAGGACAGGGCAATCAGCCCCAGCATTTT
cdr3_aa: CASSLGQGNQPQHF

clone_size: few
v_call: TRBV4-1
j_call: TRBJ1-2
d_call: TRBD1
cdr3_nt: TGCGCCAGCAGCCAACGGACAGGCCCTAACTATGGCTACACCTTC
cdr3_aa: CASSQRTGPNYGYTF

clone_size: few
v_call: TRBV28
j_call: TRBJ1-2
d_call: TRBD1
cdr3_nt: TGTGCCAGCAGTCCAGACAGGGTTGGCTACACCTTC
cdr3_aa: CASSPDRVGYTF

clone_size: once
v_call: TRBV2
j_call: TRBJ2-5
d_call: .
cdr3_nt: TGTGCCAGACAGGGCAGCCAAAAGACCCAGTACTTC
cdr3_aa: CARQGSQKTQYF

clone_size: few
v_call: TRBV4-2
j_call: TRBJ1-6
d_call: .
cdr3_nt: TGTGCCAGCAGCCAAGATAGTTCACCCCTCCACTTT
cdr3_aa: CASSQDSSPLHF

clone_size: few
v_call: TRBV4-1
j_call: TRBJ2-6
d_call: TRBD1
cdr3_nt: TGCGCCAGCAGCCAAGAGGGACAGGGCTCTGGGGCCAACGTCCTGACTTTC
cdr3_aa: CASSQEGQGSGANVLTF

clone_size: .
v_call: TRBV7-9
j_call: TRBJ1-2
d_call: .
cdr3_nt: TGTGCCAGCAGCTTCGACACTTCGACCTATGGCTACACCTTC
cdr3_aa: CASSFDTSTYGYTF

clone_size: .
v_call: TRBV5-1
j_call: TRBJ1-1
d_call: TRBD1
cdr3_nt: TGCGCCAGCAGCTCCGCCGGGACAGGGGGCACTGAAGCTTTCTTT
cdr3_aa: CASSSAGTGGTEAFF

clone_size: few
v_call: TRBV7-6
j_call: TRBJ1-4
d_call: TRBD1
cdr3_nt: TGTGCCAGCAGCCGCGGGACAGGGGGTAATGAAAAACTGTTTTTT
cdr3_aa: CASSRGTGGNEKLFF

clone_size: few
v_call: TRBV20-1
j_call: TRBJ1-1
d_call: .
cdr3_nt: TGCAGTGCTAGAGGGTGGAACACTGAAGCTTTCTTT
cdr3_aa: CSARGWNTEAFF

clone_size: .
v_call: TRBV5-1
j_call: TRBJ2-3
d_call: .
cdr3_nt: TGCGCCAGCTCGAAAACATGGACAGATACGCAGTATTTT
cdr3_aa: CASSKTWTDTQYF

clone_size: few
v_call: TRBV20-1
j_call: TRBJ1-4
d_call: TRBD1
cdr3_nt: TGCAGTGCTAGAGGACAGGGGGAGGAAAAACTGTTTTTT
cdr3_aa: CSARGQGEEKLFF

clone_size: .
v_call: TRBV4-1
j_call: TRBJ2-1
d_call: .
cdr3_nt: TGCGCCAGCAGCCAAGCCACCTGGGGAAGAGGTAACAATGAGCAGTTCTTC
cdr3_aa: CASSQATWGRGNNEQFF

clone_size: few
v_call: TRBV4-3
j_call: TRBJ2-5
d_call: .
cdr3_nt: TGTGCCAGCAGCCAAGGTGCTAGCCAAGAGACCCAGTACTTC
cdr3_aa: CASSQGASQETQYF

clone_size: few
v_call: TRBV5-1
j_call: TRBJ1-1
d_call: TRBD1
cdr3_nt: TGCGCCAGCAGTAGGGAAGGGGGCACGAACACTGAAGCTTTCTTT
cdr3_aa: CASSREGGTNTEAFF

clone_size: .
v_call: TRBV6-5
j_call: TRBJ2-7
d_call: TRBD2
cdr3_nt: TGTGCCAGCAGCTACCTAGCGGGGGGATACGAGCAGTACTTC
cdr3_aa: CASSYLAGGYEQYF

clone_size: .
v_call: TRBV6-2/TRBV6-3
j_call: TRBJ2-1
d_call: TRBD2
cdr3_nt: TGTGCCAGCAGTTACTCCGGACTAGCGGTGAGCTCCTACAATGAGCAGTTCTTC
cdr3_aa: CASSYSGLAVSSYNEQFF

clone_size: few
v_call: TRBV6-2/TRBV6-3
j_call: TRBJ2-2
d_call: TRBD1
cdr3_nt: TGTGCCAGCAGTTACTTACAGGGGACCACCGGGGAGCTGTTTTTT
cdr3_aa: CASSYLQGTTGELFF

clone_size: few
v_call: TRBV4-1
j_call: TRBJ2-4
d_call: .
cdr3_nt: TGCGCCAGCAGCCAGGTCCAGGAAAACATTCAGTACTTC
cdr3_aa: CASSQVQENIQYF

clone_size: .
v_call: TRBV20-1
j_call: TRBJ1-1
d_call: .
cdr3_nt: TGCAGTGCTAGAGATGTGATCATGAACACTGAAGCTTTCTTT
cdr3_aa: CSARDVIMNTEAFF

clone_size: .
v_call: TRBV12-3/TRBV12-4
j_call: TRBJ1-5
d_call: .
cdr3_nt: TGTGCCAGCAGTTTGAAGTGGACACCTCTTTATAGCAATCAGCCCCAGCATTTT
cdr3_aa: CASSLKWTPLYSNQPQHF

clone_size: few
v_call: TRBV12-3/TRBV12-4
j_call: TRBJ1-2
d_call: TRBD1
cdr3_nt: TGTGCCAGCACCCCCCCGGGACAGGGTTATGGCTACACCTTC
cdr3_aa: CASTPPGQGYGYTF

clone_size: few
v_call: TRBV10-3
j_call: TRBJ2-1
d_call: TRBD2
cdr3_nt: TGTGCCATGGGACTAGCGGGTAATGAGCAGTTCTTC
cdr3_aa: CAMGLAGNEQFF

clone_size: few
v_call: TRBV20-1
j_call: TRBJ2-1
d_call: TRBD2
cdr3_nt: TGCAGTGCTAGCATGCTCGGGACTAGCGGGAACAATGAGCAGTTCTTC
cdr3_aa: CSASMLGTSGNNEQFF

clone_size: .
v_call: TRBV6-2/TRBV6-3
j_call: TRBJ1-1
d_call: TRBD1
cdr3_nt: TGTGCCAGCAGTCCGTCAGACAGGGACACTGAAGCTTTCTTT
cdr3_aa: CASSPSDRDTEAFF

clone_size: .
v_call: TRBV20-1
j_call: TRBJ2-7
d_call: .
cdr3_nt: TGCAGTGCTACCTCGACTAGGAAACCCTACGAGCAGTACTTC
cdr3_aa: CSATSTRKPYEQYF

clone_size: .
v_call: TRBV7-2
j_call: TRBJ2-7
d_call: .
cdr3_nt: TGTGCCAGCAGCTTAGTACCAGGGGGGTACGAGCAGTACTTC
cdr3_aa: CASSLVPGGYEQYF